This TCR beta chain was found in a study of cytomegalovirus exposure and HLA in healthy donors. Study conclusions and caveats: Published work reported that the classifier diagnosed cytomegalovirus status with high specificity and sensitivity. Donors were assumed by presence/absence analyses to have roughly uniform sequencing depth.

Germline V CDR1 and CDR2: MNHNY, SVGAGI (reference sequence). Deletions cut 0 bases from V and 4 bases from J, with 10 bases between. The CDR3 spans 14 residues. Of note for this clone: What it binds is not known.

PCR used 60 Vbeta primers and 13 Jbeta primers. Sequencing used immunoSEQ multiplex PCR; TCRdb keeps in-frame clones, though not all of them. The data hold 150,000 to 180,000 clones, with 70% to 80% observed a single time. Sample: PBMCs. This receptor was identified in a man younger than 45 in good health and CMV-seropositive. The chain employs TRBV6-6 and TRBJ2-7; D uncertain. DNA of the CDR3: TGTGCCAGCAGTTACTCGGAGAAGGAGTACGAGCAGTACTTC. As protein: CASSYSEKEYEQYF.